Presented here are 9 T cell receptor beta chains from one specimen sequenced in a study of blood T cells in healthy people across ages. It was with a sample-barcoded 5' primer and a J-beta primer mix that a second PCR of about 6 to 11 cycles was run. TCRdb itself ran the 5' RACE reads through MiXCR, one entry per CDR3 protein. The table records approximately 1,000,000 distinct CDR3 sequences, around two fifths of them present only once. Sequencing was performed on blood. These receptors were collected from a man between 18 and 29 years old in good health.

This chain links TRBV27 with TRBJ2-1; maybe TRBD2 (6 bases). The J call may be in error: the DNA end matches TRBJ2-7 better. CDR3 length equals 16 residues. Germline loops: CDR1 MNHEY, CDR2 SMNVEV (reference sequence). The CDR3 sequence: CASSPLGGQSYNEQYF. The CDR3 DNA reads TGTGCCAGCAGTCCCCTCGGGGGTCAATCCTACAATGAGCAGTACTTC.

The rearrangement links TRBV20-1 to TRBJ2-5; 7 bases line up with TRBD1. After removal of 2 bases from V and 3 bases from J, the junction contained 3 bases not matched to a gene. Germline assignment: CDR1 DFQATT and CDR2 SNEGSKA (reference sequence). The CDR3 is made up of 13 amino acids. The CDR3 here is CSARRDREETQYF. CDR3 sequence (DNA): TGCAGTGCTAGACGCGACAGGGAAGAGACCCAGTACTTC.

The chain has TRBV20-1 and TRBJ1-1; a possible D gene is TRBD1 (5 bases). Germline-derived CDR1 and CDR2 are DFQATT and SNEGSKA (reference sequence). CDR3 length: 12 amino acids. Deletions cut 5 bases from V and 5 bases from J, with 12 bases between. The CDR3 DNA reads TGCAGTGCTCCCAAAAGGGGAACTGAAGCTTTCTTT. Its translation is CSAPKRGTEAFF.

Details on this clonotype: The junction shows a germline mismatch at one end, possibly a read error. The genes are TRBV27 and TRBJ2-1; D is undetermined. CDR3 length equals 17 residues. CDR1 and CDR2 (germline): MNHEY, SMNVEV (reference sequence). CDR3 sequence: CASSLSRRPSSYNEQFF. DNA of the CDR3: TGTGCCAGCAGTCTATCCCGCCGGCCAAGCTCCTACAATGAGCAGTTCTTC.

V is TRBV21-1 and J is TRBJ2-5; whether TRBD1, the table's D call, matches the DNA was not checked. TRBV21-1 is classified as a pseudogene. The CDR3 runs 10 residues. CDR3 protein: CASSFSRGYF. In DNA, the CDR3 is TGTGCCAGCAGCTTTAGCCGGGGGTACTTC.

This clonotype showed up just a few times. This chain joins TRBV9 and TRBJ1-2, with D uncertain. The CDR3 has 15 amino acids. CDR1 and CDR2 (germline): SGDLS, YYNGEE. V lost 0 bases and J 0 bases, leaving 9 bases between the germline ends. The CDR3 DNA reads as TGTGCCAGCAGCGTAGATCCCCAGGCTAACTATGGCTACACCTTC. It specifies CASSVDPQANYGYTF. Combining the CDR3 with reference TRBV9 and TRBJ1-2 gives the whole variable domain DSGVTQTPKHLITATGQRVTLRCSPRSGDLSVYWYQQSLDQGLQFLIQYYNGEERAKGNILERFSAQQFPDLHSELNLSSLELGDSALYFCASSVDPQANYGYTFGSGTRLTVV.

The table lists this clonotype with a few counts. The chain uses TRBV29-1 and TRBJ1-1, with 7 positions matching TRBD1. The germline V gene encodes CDR1 SQVTM and CDR2 ANQGSEA. The CDR3 contains 13 residues. After removal of 6 bases from V and 4 bases from J, the junction contained 8 bases not matched to a gene. CDR3 nucleotide sequence: TGCAGCGTCGACAAACAGGGGTCCACTGAAGCTTTCTTT. As protein: CSVDKQGSTEAFF.

This clonotype was counted a few times. The J gene is TRBJ2-2, the V gene TRBV5-1; D might be TRBD1 (5 bases). Trimming removed 8 bases at V and 1 base at J, with 18 bases between. CDR3 size: 16 residues. Germline loops: CDR1 SGHRS, CDR2 YFSETQ. The chain's CDR3 is CASTGSSTGNTGELFF. The CDR3 nucleotides read TGCGCCAGTACCGGGTCTTCTACAGGGAACACCGGGGAGCTGTTTTTT.

This clonotype has just a few counts. The V gene is TRBV6-2 or TRBV6-3, the J gene TRBJ2-7; D possibly matches TRBD1 or TRBD2 (5 bases each). Germline V CDR1 and CDR2: MNHEY, SVGEGT. The V gene lost 5 bases and the J gene lost 2 bases, with 16 bases spanning the gap. The CDR3 loop spans 15 amino acids. The CDR3 region is CASSTRDRQPYEQYF. For the CDR3, the DNA is TGTGCCAGCAGTACTCGGGACCGGCAACCCTACGAGCAGTACTTC.